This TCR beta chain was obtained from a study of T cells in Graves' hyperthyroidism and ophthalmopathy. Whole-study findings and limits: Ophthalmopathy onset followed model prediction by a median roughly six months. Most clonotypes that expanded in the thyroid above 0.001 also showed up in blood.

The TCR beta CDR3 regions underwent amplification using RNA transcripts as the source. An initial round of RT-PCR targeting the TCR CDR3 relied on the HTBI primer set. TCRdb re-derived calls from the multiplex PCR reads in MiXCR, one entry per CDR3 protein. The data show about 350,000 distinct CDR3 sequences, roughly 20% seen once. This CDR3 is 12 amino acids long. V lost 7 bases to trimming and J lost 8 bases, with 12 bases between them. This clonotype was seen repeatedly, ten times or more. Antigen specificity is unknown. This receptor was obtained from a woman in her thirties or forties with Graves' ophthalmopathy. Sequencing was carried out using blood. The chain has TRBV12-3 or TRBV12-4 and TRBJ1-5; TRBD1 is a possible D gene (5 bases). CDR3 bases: TGTGCCAGCACGGCCCCGGGGGAGCCCCAGCATTTT. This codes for CASTAPGEPQHF.